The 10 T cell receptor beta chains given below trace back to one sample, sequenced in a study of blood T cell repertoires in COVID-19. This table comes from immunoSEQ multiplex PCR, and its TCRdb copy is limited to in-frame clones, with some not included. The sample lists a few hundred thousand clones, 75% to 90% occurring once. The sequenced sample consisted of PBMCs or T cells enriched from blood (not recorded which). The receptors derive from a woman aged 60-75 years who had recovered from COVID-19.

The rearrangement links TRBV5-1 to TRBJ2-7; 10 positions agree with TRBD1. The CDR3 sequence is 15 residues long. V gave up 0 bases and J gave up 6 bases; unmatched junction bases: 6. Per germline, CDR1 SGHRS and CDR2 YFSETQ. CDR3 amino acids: CASSLAGTGVSEQYV. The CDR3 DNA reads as TGCGCCAGCAGCTTGGCCGGGACAGGGGTGTCCGAGCAGTACGTC.

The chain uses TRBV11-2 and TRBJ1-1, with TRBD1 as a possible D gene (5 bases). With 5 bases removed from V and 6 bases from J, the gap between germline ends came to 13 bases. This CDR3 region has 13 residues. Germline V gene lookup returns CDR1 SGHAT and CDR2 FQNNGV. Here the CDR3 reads CASSLRRGSEAFF. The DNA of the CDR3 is TGTGCCAGCAGCCTCCGGCGGGGGTCTGAAGCTTTCTTT.

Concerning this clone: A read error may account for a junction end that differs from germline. The DNA of the CDR3 is TGTGCCAGCAGCGAAGGGGGCCGGGAGACCCAGTACTTC. Residues: CASSEGGRETQYF. V usage is TRBV2 and J usage is TRBJ2-5, with TRBD1 matching 7 bases. Germline V CDR1 and CDR2: SNHLY, FYNNEI. The CDR3 spans 13 residues.

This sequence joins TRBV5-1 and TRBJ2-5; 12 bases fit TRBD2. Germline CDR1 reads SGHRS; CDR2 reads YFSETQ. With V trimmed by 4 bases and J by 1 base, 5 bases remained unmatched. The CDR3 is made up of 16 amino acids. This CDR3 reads CASSGLAGSIQETQYF. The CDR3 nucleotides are TGCGCCAGCAGCGGACTAGCGGGGTCAATCCAAGAGACCCAGTACTTC.

The CDR3 spells CASKEAGNNYGYTF. CDR3 sequence (DNA): TGTGCCAGCAAGGAGGCAGGCAATAACTATGGCTACACCTTC. This chain joins TRBV27 and TRBJ1-2; D uncertain. V dropped 7 bases and J dropped 1 base, with 13 bases sitting between them. The CDR3 totals 14 residues. CDR1 is MNHEY, CDR2 SMNVEV, per germline (reference sequence).

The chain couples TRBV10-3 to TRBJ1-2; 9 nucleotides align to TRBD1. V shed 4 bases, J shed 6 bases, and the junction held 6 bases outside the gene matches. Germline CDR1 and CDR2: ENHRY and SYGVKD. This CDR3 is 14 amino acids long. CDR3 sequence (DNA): TGTGCCATCAGTGGACAGACAGGGGGTAATGGCTACACCTTC. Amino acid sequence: CAISGQTGGNGYTF.

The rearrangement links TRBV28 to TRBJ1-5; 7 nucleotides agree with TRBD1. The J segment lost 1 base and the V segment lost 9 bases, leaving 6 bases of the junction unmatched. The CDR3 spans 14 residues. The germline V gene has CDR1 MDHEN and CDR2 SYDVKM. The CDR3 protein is CASRAGQSNQPQHF. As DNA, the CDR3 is TGTGCCAGTCGGGCGGGACAGAGCAATCAGCCCCAGCATTTT.

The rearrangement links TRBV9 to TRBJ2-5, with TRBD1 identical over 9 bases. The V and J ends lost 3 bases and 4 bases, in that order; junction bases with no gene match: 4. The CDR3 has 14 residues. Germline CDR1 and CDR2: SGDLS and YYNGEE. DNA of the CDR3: TGTGCCAGCAGCGCCGGACAGGGGCTAGAGACCCAGTACTTC. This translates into CASSAGQGLETQYF. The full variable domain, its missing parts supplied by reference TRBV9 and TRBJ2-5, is DSGVTQTPKHLITATGQRVTLRCSPRSGDLSVYWYQQSLDQGLQFLIQYYNGEERAKGNILERFSAQQFPDLHSELNLSSLELGDSALYFCASSAGQGLETQYFGPGTRLLVL.

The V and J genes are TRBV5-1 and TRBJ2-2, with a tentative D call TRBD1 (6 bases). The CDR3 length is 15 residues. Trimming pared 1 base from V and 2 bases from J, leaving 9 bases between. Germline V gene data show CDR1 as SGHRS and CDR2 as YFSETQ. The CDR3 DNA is TGCGCCAGCAGCTTGCCAGGGGCAAACACCGGGGAGCTGTTTTTT. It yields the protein CASSLPGANTGELFF.

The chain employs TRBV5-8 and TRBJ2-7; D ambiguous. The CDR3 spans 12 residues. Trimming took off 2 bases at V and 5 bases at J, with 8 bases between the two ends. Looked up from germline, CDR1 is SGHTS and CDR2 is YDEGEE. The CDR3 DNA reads TGTGCCAGCAGCTTTCCCCTCCACGAGCAGTACGTC. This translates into CASSFPLHEQYV.